Described below is a single T cell receptor (beta chain) sequence and its context. It has no known antigen specificity. The CDR3 is cut off 3 residues early in the read; its end comes from the germline J gene. Deletion took 4 bases off V and 0 bases off J, with a span of 7 bases between the germline ends. Via the germline V gene, CDR1 is MRHNA and CDR2 SNTAGT. Including the terminal cysteine and phenylalanine, the CDR3 comprises 15 residues. Part of the CDR3 DNA is given, 36 bases translated from base 1. These data belong to a study of T cells in women clearing cervical HPV infection (dated by TCRdb to the late 2010s). Study-wide context: The cases were under 30 women with histologically confirmed HPV16-related CIN3 or worse, and 2 of these cases were invasive cancers. The controls were around 26 women whose single incident HPV16 infection cleared within 12 months with no development of precancer or cancer. Blood from cases was collected at the visit where the lesion was first found, while blood from controls was collected once the infection could no longer be detected. Among cases, blood sampling came a median of roughly 150 days after lesion detection, with an interquartile range of 90 to 200 days. Since HLA typing was available for only a few women, HLA type could not be ruled out as a confounder. The exploratory proof-of-principle case-control study was nested within the Guanacaste HPV Natural History Study in Costa Rica and compared TCR repertoires across cervical HPV16 outcomes. Cases were matched to controls by age within five years and by the year the sample was collected. A median age of almost 35 years was observed in cases versus less than 40 in controls, and no significant differences in baseline characteristics were found. In the parent cohort, some 10,000 women aged 18 or older were enrolled in Guanacaste, Costa Rica, during about 1993 to 1994 and were followed for roughly seven years. As quality controls, five blinded duplicates were added to each group, bringing the total to approximately 60 samples made up of 50 or so participants and approximately ten replicates. Broad study findings and their caveats: Because the number of T cells per sample was unknown, the richness differences could reflect varying T-cell content rather than repertoire biology. TRBV6-7 relative abundance was lower in cases than in controls (around 0.11% versus 0.15%; Bonferroni P = 0.0008). Significantly higher TCR repertoire richness was observed in CIN3+ cases than in controls across sequencing depths, whereas no difference in evenness was found. Random forest classifiers that combined richness and V gene abundances separated cases from controls with an estimated AUC of around 0.84. The cross-sectional design could not show whether associations preceded infection or resulted from it; effector/memory subsets and HPV-specific T cells were not isolated.

Every participant had a single incident cervical HPV16 infection, and women with prevalent HPV16 infections were excluded. Cervical HPV DNA was detected by MY09/MY11 PCR and genotyped by dot-blot hybridization. Roughly 16 mL of heparinized blood were centrifuged, and the buffy coat was split into aliquots, frozen at -30 degrees C, and then kept at -80 degrees C. QIAGEN kits were used to extract genomic DNA from buffy coat specimens. TCR beta CDR3 regions were amplified by multiplex PCR using the immunoSEQ assay from an average of 1200 ng genomic DNA per sample. Primer bias was corrected in the assay by using a complete synthetic TCR repertoire to establish an amplification baseline. The amplicons were sequenced on the Illumina platform. In the paper's pipeline: Sequences were error-corrected by clustering with frequency ratios and a modified nearest-neighbor algorithm, then analyzed in the immunoSEQ Analyzer with IMGT gene definitions. TCR richness and evenness were averaged over 20 rarefaction repeats at each rarefaction depth, excluding samples with fewer sequences than the depth. Wilcoxon rank sum tests with FDR correction were used to compare relative abundances of V, D and J genes between the groups. Blinded duplicates gave an intraclass correlation of approximately 96% for TCR richness and an average of roughly 76% across around 66 gene segments. As stored in TCRdb, this immuneACCESS dataset retains in-frame rearrangements with V and J assigned. A fraction of the clones does not appear; measured against another copy, unresolved V genes explain less than half of the discrepancy, and the remainder lacks a known reason. V, J and clone size are those of that table, while D and trimming were read from the DNA. This sample's table contains tens of thousands of clones. Approximately 5.6% of the sample is in the top ten clones.

The sequenced sample consisted of blood buffy coat. The sequence came from a woman aged 18 to 75 with a cervical HPV16 infection that either progressed to CIN3+ or cleared (not recorded which). Recombination linked TRBV6-4 to TRBJ2-6, with no confident D gene call. The CDR3 has the sequence CASSVGISGANVLTF. The part of the CDR3 DNA that was read is TGTGCCAGCAGTGTCGGTATCTCTGGGGCCAACGTC.